These 4 T cell receptor beta chains were all obtained from the same sample, sequenced in a study of lymphopenia after photon versus proton radiotherapy. Using immunoSEQ multiplex PCR, the repertoire was profiled, and TCRdb retains in-frame clones only, with some absent. The sample contains 70,000 to 95,000 clones, around 88% of which appear only once. The material sequenced was peripheral blood, taken from a patient treated with proton-based radiotherapy. The receptors were gathered from a man aged 55 to 70 with pancreatic cancer.

The chain joins TRBV19 to TRBJ1-1; D is unresolved. Trimming took off 3 bases at V and 7 bases at J, with 6 bases between the two ends. The germline gives CDR1 LNHDA, CDR2 SQIVND (reference sequence). The CDR3 runs to 11 residues. CDR3 loop: CASSIWDEAFF. The CDR3 region has the DNA TGTGCCAGTAGTATTTGGGATGAAGCTTTCTTT.

V is TRBV7-3 and J is TRBJ2-2; 11 bases align to TRBD2. The CDR3 covers 13 residues. From germline, CDR1 is SGHTA and CDR2 FQGTGA. J lost 4 bases, V lost 8 bases, and 0 bases had no gene match. The chain's CDR3 is CASGTSGTGELFF. The CDR3 DNA is TGTGCCAGCGGGACTAGCGGCACCGGGGAGCTGTTTTTT.

V gene TRBV5-4 combines with J gene TRBJ2-1, with a weak D call TRBD2 (7 bases). The germline V gene encodes CDR1 SGHNT and CDR2 YYREEE (reference sequence). The CDR3 runs 16 residues. With 0 bases removed from V and 1 base from J, the gap between germline ends came to 11 bases. The CDR3 coding sequence is TGTGCCAGCAGCTTGGAGGGAGGGGGGTCCTACAATGAGCAGTTCTTC. This sequence encodes CASSLEGGGSYNEQFF.

The V and J genes are TRBV6-1 and TRBJ1-6; D might be TRBD1 (6 bases). The V gene's germline CDR1 is MNHNS and CDR2 SASEGT. The CDR3 has 15 residues. V was clipped by 5 bases and J by 2 bases, with 10 bases between them. For the CDR3, the DNA is TGTGCCAGCAGTACAGGGCAGGCCTATAATTCACCCCTCCACTTT. Amino acids: CASSTGQAYNSPLHF.